This T cell receptor beta chain was sequenced in a study of Graves' ophthalmopathy and Graves' hyperthyroidism listed by TCRdb under 2018. Looking at the study overall: Peripheral blood was collected at initial diagnosis, before any treatment. To explore V-J signatures that separate ophthalmopathy from hyperthyroidism, a discovery set of about 100 patients was enrolled, consisting of approximately 44 with ophthalmopathy and some 56 with stable hyperthyroidism. The study used signatures of the TCR beta repertoire to tell Graves' ophthalmopathy apart from Graves' hyperthyroidism and to predict which patients would progress to ophthalmopathy. An independent validation cohort comprised 18 hyperthyroidism patients and roughly 15 patients who later progressed from hyperthyroidism to ophthalmopathy. In over 5 hyperthyroidism patients, the T-cell repertoire of thyroid tissue was compared with the T-cell repertoire of blood. After sampling, hyperthyroidism patients received methimazole starting at 30 mg daily, and ophthalmopathy patients received high-dose intravenous methylprednisolone. In total, 135 blood samples were TCR-sequenced: under 45 ophthalmopathy, some 75 hyperthyroidism and approximately 17 hyperthyroidism-to-ophthalmopathy patients. The research as a whole found: No statistical method was used to set the sample size in advance, and the investigators knew which group each participant was assigned to. In validation, the model predicted ophthalmopathy progression with 70.59% sensitivity and approximately 72% specificity; some 13 predicted patients were CT-confirmed with GO in a median of approximately 6.5 months. Ophthalmopathy was separated from stable hyperthyroidism by the 13-signature model with about 89% sensitivity and just under 84% specificity in cross-validation and with 80%/75% in the test set. Among expanded thyroid clonotypes with frequency above 0.001, most also showed up in blood, which suggests that blood repertoires may reflect the thyroid immune response.

For repertoire sequencing, the TCR beta CDR3 regions were amplified from RNA transcripts. The first round of RT-PCR was done with HTBI primers and the Qiagen OneStep RT-PCR kit, and was followed by a second round of multiplex PCR, then size selection and purification. The libraries underwent paired-end sequencing with 100 bp reads on an Illumina HiSeq2000. As for the authors' bioinformatics: SOAPnuke was used to process the reads, removing any read that contained adapters or uncalled bases, had a mean Phred below 15, or lacked an exact match to the constant primer or identifier. COPE v1.2.5 was used to merge high-quality paired reads. Clonotypes were defined as unique nucleotide sequences and were aligned to IMGT TRB V, D and J references using MiTCR v1.1. Analysis was restricted to V-J combinations with a frequency above 0.0001, which covered 98% to 99.2% of repertoires. For each V-J combination, a TCR clonal expansion and chaos score was defined as the ratio of F50 clonal expansion to chaos observed in the TCRdist matrix. Welch's t-statistics and random forest were used to reduce the features to about twelve V-J combinations, which were then used as input to a naive Bayes classifier. The Morisita-Horn index was used to measure how similar the thyroid and blood repertoires were. TCRdb handled the public reads itself, with Q25 trimming in fastp and clone calling in MiXCR, and kept productive beta chains. A single entry per CDR3 protein holds the most common genes and DNA from its merged rows. TCRdb assigned the V and J calls; the authors' analysis was not used. The sample table lists 350,000 or so distinct CDR3 sequences, roughly 15% of them with a count of one. The ten largest clones represent 12% of the sample.

CDR3 length: 14 amino acids, cysteine to phenylalanine. This entry keeps only the CDR3 DNA: 42 bases, framed from base 1. The germline V end is reduced by 5 bases and the J end by 4 bases; junction bases left unmatched: 11. Taken from the germline V gene (reference sequence), the CDR1 and CDR2 loops are DFQATT and SNEGSKA. This clonotype was counted many times. Its antigen is not yet known. No base qualities exist here, and no much larger clone lies one base off it. Ophthalmopathy patients were characterized by moderately to severely active disease, a Clinical Activity Score of at least 3, a NOSPECS grade of at least 4, and a disease duration under 3 months. Patients with other autoimmune diseases, uncontrolled infections, pregnancy or lactation were excluded. Clinical symptoms, serum thyroxine, TRAb, thyroid ultrasound and orbital computed tomography were used for diagnosis. Ficoll-Paque density gradient centrifugation was used to isolate PBMCs from around 10 ml of fresh peripheral blood. Total RNA was extracted using Trizol reagent, and RNA quality was checked on an Agilent 2100 Bioanalyzer.

The chain is assembled from TRBV20-1 and TRBJ2-7; 7 middle bases align to TRBD2. This TCR came from an adult man with Graves' ophthalmopathy. The sample consisted of peripheral blood. CDR3 sequence: CSADTGTTRYEQYF. The bases read TGCAGTGCTGACACCGGGACTACTCGGTACGAGCAGTACTTC.